This is a list of T cell receptor beta chains from one sample in a study of graft-versus-host responses after intestinal transplantation. Some clones are missing from TCRdb's copy, which holds only in-frame ones; the method was immunoSEQ multiplex PCR. The profile shows about 120,000 clones, approximately 92% of them singletons. These receptors lack a known antigen. The input for sequencing was unstimulated CD4+ T cells sorted from spleen or lymph node cells, taken before intestinal transplant. Receptor source: a human donor who received an intestinal transplant. Each CDR3 is given without its conserved first and last residue. Fields, in order: V gene, CDR3 protein.

v_gene: TRBV28; CDR3aa: ASNPNSYEQY
v_gene: TRBV5-1; CDR3aa: ASSLDLIQEQY
v_gene: TRBV5-1; CDR3aa: ASSLGPGERQPQH
v_gene: TRBV28; CDR3aa: ASSAGGQPQH
v_gene: TRBV2; CDR3aa: ASSRSSGATNEKLF
v_gene: TRBV18; CDR3aa: ASSPRTVNGYT
v_gene: TRBV5-8; CDR3aa: ASSRLKLGLADISYEQY
v_gene: TRBV30; CDR3aa: AWSRWNTEAF
v_gene: TRBV19; CDR3aa: ASMGRINQPQH
v_gene: TRBV5-4; CDR3aa: ASSFGTTEQY
v_gene: TRBV5-1; CDR3aa: ASSLDRATDTQY
v_gene: TRBV4-2; CDR3aa: ASSQSRRASLETQY
v_gene: TRBV10-3; CDR3aa: AISGPTYNEQF
v_gene: TRBV10-3; CDR3aa: AISESDRDSRLFQVDLY
v_gene: TRBV5-3; CDR3aa: ARSPRGGRRTQNTEAF
v_gene: TRBV11-3; CDR3aa: ASSLGGRTDTQY
v_gene: TRBV7-8; CDR3aa: ASSLDPGSGNTIY
v_gene: TRBV5-1; CDR3aa: ASSSGTAKEQY
v_gene: TRBV7-2; CDR3aa: ASSPLEGGNTIY
v_gene: TRBV6-5; CDR3aa: ASSFSRPSYNEQF
v_gene: TRBV11-3; CDR3aa: ASSARTSGGSYEQY